This entry features one T cell receptor (beta chain) sequence. An end of the junction does not agree with germline; a read error may underlie this. The authors prepared the TCRbeta library with unique molecular identifiers. One entry per CDR3 protein, called by TCRdb with MiXCR from the PCR reads. The top ten clones hold 3.5% to 5% of a sample with about 610,000 distinct CDR3 sequences, 10% of them seen once. These data originate in a study of T-cell reconstitution after alpha-beta-depleted transplantation in children. The sequence came from a human donor who donated a stem cell graft to a child with acute myeloid leukemia. The sequencing here drew on PBMCs from the stem cell graft donor, taken from the stem cell graft.

CDR3 DNA sequence: TGTGCTAGCAGCTTACTAGCTGGGGCAGGTGGCACCGGGGAGCTGTTTTTT. Translation: CASSLLAGAGGTGELFF. The chain has TRBV7-7 and TRBJ2-2; perhaps TRBD2 as D (6 bases). The CDR3 is 17 residues long. From germline, CDR1 is SSHAT and CDR2 FNYEAQ (reference sequence).